Below, 24 T cell receptor beta chains from the same sample are listed, as sequenced in a study of blood T cell repertoires in COVID-19. Produced via immunoSEQ multiplex PCR; TCRdb's table is partial and in-frame only. The sample yields more than 80,000 clones, approximately 70% seen once. The specimen was peripheral blood. The receptors were sampled from a woman in her fifties or sixties in a cohort sampled during active or convalescent COVID-19.

The gene calls are TRBV21-1 and TRBJ2-3; TRBD2, as called in the table, went unchecked against the DNA. TRBV21-1 represents a pseudogene. The CDR3 is made up of 21 amino acids. CDR3 nucleotide sequence: TGTGCCAGCAGCAAATGGCCCCGGATCCCCAGGAGCGGTGCTAGCACAGATACGCAGTATTTT. Translation gives CASSKWPRIPRSGASTDTQYF.

With regard to this clone: The same CDR3 can be traced to other DNA sequences in this sample. The V and J genes are TRBV9 and TRBJ2-5; a possible D gene is TRBD1 (5 bases). Trimming took 0 bases from V and 1 from J, leaving 7 bases between them. Germline V gene sequence: CDR1 SGDLS, CDR2 YYNGEE. This CDR3 region has 14 residues. CDR3: CASSVGTSQETQYF. CDR3 nucleotides: TGTGCCAGCAGCGTAGGGACATCCCAAGAGACCCAGTACTTC. The variable domain in full, completed from reference TRBV9 and TRBJ2-5, reads DSGVTQTPKHLITATGQRVTLRCSPRSGDLSVYWYQQSLDQGLQFLIQYYNGEERAKGNILERFSAQQFPDLHSELNLSSLELGDSALYFCASSVGTSQETQYFGPGTRLLVL.

The sample holds one count of this clone. The chain joins TRBV6-1 to TRBJ2-7; maybe TRBD1 (5 bases). This CDR3 comprises 15 residues. Germline V gene data show CDR1 as MNHNS and CDR2 as SASEGT. The V gene lost 2 bases and the J gene lost 2 bases, with 13 bases spanning the gap. The CDR3 sequence: CASSEMSGATYEQYF. In nucleotides, the CDR3 is TGTGCCAGCAGTGAAATGAGTGGGGCAACCTACGAGCAGTACTTC.

This chain connects TRBV15 to TRBJ1-1; D gene unclear. The germline CDR1 and CDR2 sequences are LNHNV and YYDKDF (reference sequence). Trimming removed 0 bases at V and 1 base at J, with 9 bases between. The CDR3 totals 15 residues. CDR3 sequence: CATSRDRAENTEAFF. The CDR3 DNA is TGTGCCACCAGCAGAGATCGAGCGGAGAACACTGAAGCTTTCTTT.

This clone was counted a single time. This chain uses TRBV11-2 with TRBJ2-7, with D possibly matching TRBD1 (5 bases). There are 13 residues in the CDR3. Trimming removed 5 bases from V and 0 bases from J, with 8 bases in between. Germline V CDR1 and CDR2: SGHAT, FQNNGV. CDR3 residues: CASSQDSSYEQYF. The CDR3, as DNA: TGTGCCAGCAGCCAAGACAGCTCCTACGAGCAGTACTTC.

The chain recombines TRBV4-2 with TRBJ2-7, with no clear D. CDR1 and CDR2 from the germline V gene are LGHNA and YNFKEQ. V shed 0 bases and J shed 3 bases, with 9 bases lying between them. CDR3 length equals 14 residues. The CDR3 here is CASSQERSDYEQYF. The CDR3 nucleotides are TGTGCCAGCAGCCAAGAGAGGAGTGACTACGAGCAGTACTTC.

The rearrangement uses TRBV2 and TRBJ2-1, with 7 nucleotides matching TRBD2. Germline V gene data show CDR1 as SNHLY and CDR2 as FYNNEI. V gave up 4 bases and J gave up 15 bases; unmatched junction bases: 18. The CDR3 length is 15 residues. As DNA, the CDR3 is TGTGCCAGCAGTGTACGGTCTAGCGGAGAAGGGATGCTGTTCTTC. Translated, it gives CASSVRSSGEGMLFF.

V is TRBV19 and J is TRBJ1-3, with TRBD1 identical over 7 bases. J gave up 2 bases and V 7 bases, and 2 bases lay outside the gene matches. CDR1 and CDR2 (germline): LNHDA, SQIVND (reference sequence). The CDR3 runs to 13 residues. CDR3 sequence: CASNRGAGNTIYF. The CDR3 DNA sequence: TGTGCCAGTAACAGGGGAGCTGGAAACACCATATATTTT.

The genes are TRBV6-6 and TRBJ1-2; the match to TRBD1 covers 9 bases. Germline lookup yields CDR1 MNHNY and CDR2 SVGAGI (reference sequence). There are 16 residues in the CDR3. V lost 3 bases, J lost 7 bases, and 12 bases stayed unmatched. CDR3 DNA sequence: TGTGCCAGCAGTTATACATCTGGGACAGGGATTTCTGGCTACACCTTC. Translating gives CASSYTSGTGISGYTF.

A word on this clone: Other DNA sequences in the sample encode the same CDR3. The V call is TRBV4-1, the J call TRBJ2-7; D is unclear. CDR3 length equals 16 residues. The germline V and J ends were trimmed by 1 base and 0 bases, with 13 bases remaining between them. Germline assignment: CDR1 MGHRA and CDR2 YSYEKL. The CDR3 protein is CASSQGLKFYSYEQYF. CDR3 coding DNA: TGCGCCAGCAGCCAAGGGCTCAAGTTTTACTCCTACGAGCAGTACTTC.

This clone was counted a few times. This chain connects TRBV2 to TRBJ1-1; no definite D call. Per the germline V gene, CDR1 is SNHLY and CDR2 is FYNNEI. Trimming cost V 4 bases and J 1 base, with 7 bases left between them. The CDR3 is made up of 13 amino acids. DNA for the CDR3: TGTGCCAGCAGTGGACACGAGAACACTGAAGCTTTCTTT. Translating it yields CASSGHENTEAFF.

This clone was recorded once. This chain connects TRBV18 to TRBJ2-4; weak D call: TRBD1 (5 bases). V was clipped by 0 bases and J by 8 bases, with 8 bases between them. CDR3 length: 13 amino acids. The germline CDR1 and CDR2 sequences are KGHSH and LQKENI. CDR3 residues: CASSPPGRDIQYF. The CDR3 DNA reads as TGTGCCAGCTCACCACCGGGGCGTGACATTCAGTACTTC.

V and J are TRBV9 and TRBJ1-2; TRBD1 agrees at 9 bases. The CDR3 runs to 15 residues. The germline CDR1 and CDR2 sequences are SGDLS and YYNGEE. With V trimmed by 6 bases and J by 3 bases, 9 bases remained unmatched. CDR3 protein: CASTHRDRAHYGYTF. The CDR3 nucleotides read TGTGCCAGCACCCATCGGGACAGGGCACACTATGGCTACACCTTC.

The gene calls are TRBV25-1 and TRBJ2-7; D might be TRBD2 (5 bases). The CDR3 is 12 residues long. Germline values: CDR1 MGHDK, CDR2 SYGVNS. V was shortened by 4 bases and J by 3 bases, with 7 bases between the two germline ends. CDR3: CASSARDYEQYF. DNA for the CDR3: TGTGCCAGCAGTGCTCGGGACTACGAGCAGTACTTC.

The chain employs TRBV5-1 and TRBJ2-4, with D tentatively TRBD2 (7 bases). The CDR3 consists of 14 residues. V gave up 3 bases and J gave up 7 bases, with 14 bases separating them. The germline CDR1 and CDR2 sequences are SGHRS and YFSETQ. This CDR3 reads CASSWTVGGNIQYF. The DNA for the CDR3 is TGCGCCAGCAGCTGGACAGTCGGGGGGAACATTCAGTACTTC.

This clone was seen a single time. The J gene is TRBJ1-3, the V gene TRBV7-9; TRBD1 matches 7 bases. The CDR3 spans 14 residues. Per germline, CDR1 SEHNR and CDR2 FQNEAQ (reference sequence). V gave up 6 bases and J gave up 2 bases; unmatched junction bases: 4. The CDR3 is CASSSTGAGNTIYF. In DNA form, the CDR3 reads TGTGCCAGCAGTTCTACAGGGGCTGGAAACACCATATATTTT. The full variable domain, completed using reference TRBV7-9 and TRBJ1-3, is DTGVSQNPRHKITKRGQNVTFRCDPISEHNRLYWYRQTLGQGPEFLTYFQNEAQLEKSRLLSDRFSAERPKGSFSTLEIQRTEQGDSAMYLCASSSTGAGNTIYFGEGSWLTVV.

The chain combines TRBV5-4 with TRBJ2-3; TRBD2 agrees at 11 bases. Germline loops: CDR1 SGHNT, CDR2 YYREEE (reference sequence). The CDR3 runs 15 residues. Unmatched junction bases numbered 4, after V lost 4 bases and J lost 3 bases. The CDR3 DNA reads TGTGCCAGCAGCACTAGCGGGGGTGGGACAGATACGCAGTATTTT. This sequence encodes CASSTSGGGTDTQYF.

The chain joins TRBV6-5 to TRBJ1-2; 7 bases are a match to TRBD1. The length of the CDR3 is 14 residues. With 6 bases clipped from V and 4 bases from J, the junction kept 8 bases outside the gene matches. Per the germline V gene, CDR1 is MNHEY and CDR2 is SVGAGI. The CDR3 DNA reads TGTGCCAGCAGCGACAGGGAGAGGGGCTATGGCTACACCTTC. The encoded protein is CASSDRERGYGYTF.

This chain links TRBV6-2 or TRBV6-3 with TRBJ2-2; maybe TRBD2 (6 bases). The CDR3 contains 14 residues. Between the trimmed V and J ends, which lost 4 bases and 3 bases, there was a span of 9 bases. Germline lookup yields CDR1 MNHEY and CDR2 SVGEGT. The CDR3 nucleotides read TGTGCCAGCAGTTGGGCTAGCGACACCGGGGAGCTGTTTTTT. Translated, it gives CASSWASDTGELFF.

The CDR3 reads CASSPRRQGAEKLFF. CDR3 nucleotides: TGTGCCAGCAGTCCCCGGAGACAGGGTGCTGAAAAACTGTTTTTT. The chain carries TRBV6-6 and TRBJ1-4; 7 bases are shared with TRBD1. Germline CDR1 reads MNHNY; CDR2 reads SVGAGI (reference sequence). V gave up 5 bases and J gave up 7 bases; unmatched junction bases: 10. The CDR3 covers 15 residues.

The chain carries TRBV19 and TRBJ1-5; D call uncertain. CDR1 LNHDA and CDR2 SQIVND come from the germline V gene (reference sequence). The V gene lost 5 bases and the J gene lost 11 bases, with 13 bases spanning the gap. This CDR3 region has 12 residues. The DNA for the CDR3 is TGTGCCAGTAGTCTCGAAAAGCGAGCCCAGCATTTT. Residues: CASSLEKRAQHF.

The rearrangement links TRBV7-3 to TRBJ2-5; a possible D gene is TRBD1 (5 bases). The V gene's germline CDR1 is SGHTA and CDR2 FQGTGA. V lost 0 bases, J lost 2 bases, and 7 bases lay in between. The CDR3 sequence is 14 residues long. The CDR3 is CASSLTGQQETQYF. The CDR3 nucleotides read TGTGCCAGCAGCTTAACGGGGCAGCAAGAGACCCAGTACTTC.

The rearrangement uses TRBV28 and TRBJ2-7, with 10 bases that match TRBD2. CDR3 length: 16 residues. In germline, CDR1 is MDHEN, CDR2 SYDVKM. V shed 4 bases, J shed 5 bases, and the junction held 11 bases outside the gene matches. As DNA, the CDR3 is TGTGCCAGCAGTTCGCCGCGGAGCGGGGGGGCAAACGAGCAGTACTTC. The encoded protein is CASSSPRSGGANEQYF.

The chain recombines TRBV2 with TRBJ1-5; 8 positions agree with TRBD1. The V gene end was trimmed by 7 bases and the J gene end by 2 bases; junction bases not matched to a gene: 13. CDR3 length equals 17 residues. Germline CDR1 reads SNHLY; CDR2 reads FYNNEI. CDR3 DNA: TGTGCCAGCAATGGAGGGCGGACAGGGAGGGGCAATCAGCCCCAGCATTTT. Its translation: CASNGGRTGRGNQPQHF.